The 17 T cell receptor beta chains in this list originate from one sample, sequenced in a study of shared T cell receptors in the human thymus. TCRdb's table, derived via immunoSEQ multiplex PCR, lists solely in-frame clones and lacks some. The profile covers about 660,000 clones, with around 87% appearing a single time and more than 0.009% taken by the ten largest. This same sample was also taken into another study, of human thymus T cells.

The specimen sequenced was thymocytes. The receptor set was obtained from a boy under three years old with a congenital heart defect.

V gene TRBV28 combines with J gene TRBJ2-1; 8 bases match TRBD1. Unmatched junction bases numbered 8, after V lost 7 bases and J lost 3 bases. This CDR3 spans 15 amino acids. From germline, CDR1 is MDHEN and CDR2 SYDVKM. CDR3 residues: CASTTSGTGYNEQFF. CDR3 sequence (DNA): TGTGCCAGCACCACCTCCGGGACAGGCTACAATGAGCAGTTCTTC.

This chain connects TRBV28 to TRBJ2-7; tentatively, D is TRBD2 (5 bases). CDR1 and CDR2 from the germline V gene are MDHEN and SYDVKM. This CDR3 has 12 amino acids. Deletions cut 8 bases from V and 3 bases from J, with 11 bases between. This chain's CDR3 is CASVDSGYEQYF. In DNA, the CDR3 is TGTGCCAGCGTGGACTCTGGCTACGAGCAGTACTTC.

The J gene is TRBJ2-1, the V gene TRBV28, with D perhaps TRBD2 (5 bases). V gave up 8 bases and J gave up 4 bases, with 18 bases separating them. Germline V CDR1 and CDR2: MDHEN, SYDVKM. This CDR3 region has 15 residues. The CDR3 reads CASGGHPSTYNEQFF. The CDR3, as DNA: TGTGCCAGCGGCGGGCACCCTTCGACGTACAATGAGCAGTTCTTC.

This clone has only one observation. This chain uses TRBV11-2 with TRBJ1-6; 7 positions match TRBD1. The germline V gene has CDR1 SGHAT and CDR2 FQNNGV. The CDR3 length is 13 residues. V was pared by 5 bases and J by 11 bases, with 6 bases of the junction left unmatched. CDR3 protein: CASSPGQKTPLHF. In DNA form, the CDR3 reads TGTGCCAGCAGCCCGGGACAGAAAACACCCCTCCACTTT.

The chain joins TRBV7-9 to TRBJ1-2, with D perhaps matching TRBD1 (5 bases). This CDR3 is built from 16 residues. Germline values: CDR1 SEHNR, CDR2 FQNEAQ (reference sequence). The V gene lost 4 bases and the J gene lost 4 bases, with 19 bases spanning the gap. This chain's CDR3 is CASSSPRDSHLYGYTF. The CDR3 bases are TGTGCCAGCAGCTCCCCCCGGGACTCTCACCTCTATGGCTACACCTTC.

The V call is TRBV7-8, the J call TRBJ2-3, with TRBD1 as a possible D gene (8 bases). Deletions cut 4 bases from V and 5 bases from J, with 19 bases between. Germline V gives CDR1 SGHVS, CDR2 FQNEAQ. The CDR3 runs 16 residues. The DNA of the CDR3 is TGTGCCAGCAGCTCAAAGCGGGGACAGGAAGGAGATACGCAGTATTTT. Amino acids: CASSSKRGQEGDTQYF.

This clone was observed a single time. The chain carries TRBV7-4 and TRBJ1-1; 8 nucleotides agree with TRBD1. This CDR3 is 19 amino acids long. The junction had 19 bases not matched to a gene; V was cut back by 5 bases and J by 2 bases. Per the germline V gene, CDR1 is SGHVT and CDR2 is SQSDAQ. The CDR3 here is CASSRSHRPVQGVNTEAFF. The CDR3 DNA is TGTGCCAGCAGCCGTAGCCACAGACCCGTACAGGGGGTAAACACTGAAGCTTTCTTT. Variable domain in full (rest from reference TRBV7-4 and TRBJ1-1): GAGVSQSPRYKVAKRGRDVALRCDSISGHVTLYWYRQTLGQGSEVLTYSQSDAQRDKSGRPSGRFSAERPERSVSTLKIQRTEQGDSAVYLCASSRSHRPVQGVNTEAFFGQGTRLTVV.

This chain connects TRBV5-1 to TRBJ1-5, with TRBD1 matching 10 bases. CDR3 size: 17 residues. Germline V gene lookup returns CDR1 SGHRS and CDR2 YFSETQ. V was pared by 0 bases and J by 4 bases, with 7 bases of the junction left unmatched. The CDR3: CASSLGGDRGGNQPQHF. DNA of the CDR3: TGCGCCAGCAGCTTGGGAGGGGACAGGGGCGGTAATCAGCCCCAGCATTTT. The full variable domain, its missing parts supplied by reference TRBV5-1 and TRBJ1-5, is KAGVTQTPRYLIKTRGQQVTLSCSPISGHRSVSWYQQTPGQGLQFLFEYFSETQRNKGNFPGRFSGRQFSNSRSEMNVSTLELGDSALYLCASSLGGDRGGNQPQHFGDGTRLSIL.

This clone was found a few times. The chain joins TRBV5-8 to TRBJ1-4; no reliable D call. CDR1 is SGHTS, CDR2 YDEGEE, per germline. The ends were cut back, 4 bases at V and 0 bases at J, with 4 bases in the middle. The CDR3 sequence is 13 residues long. CDR3 sequence (DNA): TGTGCCAGCAGCCTTCCAACTAATGAAAAACTGTTTTTT. The encoded protein is CASSLPTNEKLFF.

The chain has TRBV25-1 and TRBJ1-5; D is unclear. CDR3 length: 13 residues. Germline V lookup: CDR1 MGHDK, CDR2 SYGVNS. Trimming pared 3 bases from V and 8 bases from J, leaving 11 bases between. The CDR3 protein is CASSDRVGEPQHF. In DNA form, the CDR3 reads TGTGCCAGCAGTGACCGAGTGGGAGAGCCCCAGCATTTT.

J is TRBJ1-5 and V is TRBV7-4, with no clear D. Trimming removed 8 bases at V and 5 bases at J, with 4 bases between. Germline V gene sequence: CDR1 SGHVT, CDR2 SQSDAQ. The CDR3 has 10 amino acids. The CDR3 DNA reads as TGTGCCAGCGGGCATCAGCCCCAGCATTTT. The encoded protein is CASGHQPQHF.

V gene TRBV27 combines with J gene TRBJ2-7, with 12 bases lining up with TRBD1. CDR1 MNHEY and CDR2 SMNVEV come from the germline V gene (reference sequence). V lost 0 bases, J lost 3 bases, and 3 bases stayed unmatched. The CDR3 sequence is 16 residues long. This CDR3 is CASSLSGTGGFYEQYF. In nucleotides, the CDR3 is TGTGCCAGCAGTTTATCTGGGACAGGGGGCTTCTACGAGCAGTACTTC.

CDR3 nucleotides: TGTGCCAGCAGCATTAGCGGGAGTGCCGGGGAGCTGTTTTTT. This encodes CASSISGSAGELFF. The chain couples TRBV7-2 to TRBJ2-2, with TRBD2 matching 9 bases. The CDR3 runs to 14 residues. V trimming: 5 bases; J trimming: 6 bases; junction bases outside the gene matches: 4. Looked up from germline, CDR1 is SGHTA and CDR2 is FQGNSA.

This rearrangement joins TRBV7-2 to TRBJ2-7, with no clear D. CDR1 SGHTA and CDR2 FQGNSA come from the germline V gene. V was cut by 3 bases and J by 2 bases, with 5 bases left in between. This CDR3 is 12 amino acids long. CDR3 in amino acids: CASSFYPYEQYF. Written as DNA, the CDR3 is TGTGCCAGCAGCTTCTACCCCTACGAGCAGTACTTC.

In DNA form, the CDR3 reads TGTGCCAGCAGCCATCCCAGCCAAGAGACCCAGTACTTC. Its translation: CASSHPSQETQYF. The V and J genes are TRBV4-2 and TRBJ2-5, with D hard to call. Trimming left V 3 bases short and J 1 base short, with 6 bases between. Germline values: CDR1 LGHNA, CDR2 YNFKEQ. The CDR3 covers 13 residues.

The chain couples TRBV30 to TRBJ2-7; no definite D call. This CDR3 has 14 amino acids. Between the trimmed V and J ends, which lost 0 bases and 5 bases, there was a span of 14 bases. CDR1 and CDR2 from the germline V gene are GTSNPN and SVGIG (reference sequence). CDR3 bases: TGTGCCTGGAGTGTACGCCCCCTGGCCCACGAGCAGTACTTC. It encodes CAWSVRPLAHEQYF.

The chain links TRBV10-1 to TRBJ2-7, with 7 nucleotides matching TRBD2. The V segment lost 1 base and the J segment 7 bases; nucleotides outside the gene matches: 19. CDR1 and CDR2 (germline): WNHNN, SYGVQD (reference sequence). The length of the CDR3 is 18 residues. The DNA for the CDR3 is TGCGCCAGCAGTGAGTTGATTACTGGACTAGAAAAGCTTCGGGAGCAGTACTTC. Translation: CASSELITGLEKLREQYF.